These T cell receptor beta chains were read from a single sample in a study of T cells in Graves' hyperthyroidism and ophthalmopathy. TCRdb passed the multiplex PCR reads through MiXCR, listing each CDR3 protein once. Of 400,000 or so distinct CDR3 sequences listed, about an eighth are singletons. Material: blood. Source of these receptors: a man aged 50 or older with Graves' ophthalmopathy. The conserved cysteine and the conserved F or W are not part of the CDR3 here. Fields, in order: V gene, clone size, CDR3 protein. Clone size is stated in some rows and not others, as once, few, many or a class when expanded.

V: TRBV13; size: NA; CDR3: ASSSWERAGGPWETQY
V: TRBV7-9; size: many; CDR3: ASSLGISGQETQY
V: TRBV7-3; size: many; CDR3: ASSSMRESDTGELF
V: TRBV11-2; size: NA; CDR3: ASSQFSGRAVEQF
V: TRBV12-3/TRBV12-4; size: few; CDR3: ASSATVDGYT
V: TRBV6-1; size: few; CDR3: ASSYPIQGQKYEQY
V: TRBV11-2; size: many; CDR3: ASSLAVDRASYT
V: TRBV7-2; size: NA; CDR3: ASSPWVSGSNEQY
V: TRBV6-1; size: few; CDR3: AAKRLAGGEQY
V: TRBV16; size: many; CDR3: ASSRRQPNSNQPQH
V: TRBV12-3/TRBV12-4; size: few; CDR3: ASSLYGTSGKEGEQF
V: TRBV20-1; size: many; CDR3: SAVSFQAGGPNEQF
V: TRBV25-1; size: many; CDR3: ASSEYGGTGKGYT
V: TRBV20-1; size: many; CDR3: SARQDNSNQPQH
V: TRBV27; size: few; CDR3: ASGTQGYSNQPQH
V: TRBV18; size: many; CDR3: ASRRGQPNSPLH
V: TRBV15; size: few; CDR3: ATSRDLGTSGSYEQY
V: TRBV19; size: NA; CDR3: ASSIRGRFYGYT
V: TRBV27; size: many; CDR3: ASSFLPGQGGNGYT
V: TRBV3-1; size: many; CDR3: ASSRGQNYGYT
V: TRBV7-9; size: NA; CDR3: ASSPLAGEGNEQF
V: TRBV20-1; size: many; CDR3: SARDWASGRSTDTQY
V: TRBV2; size: many; CDR3: ASSFRTSGIGGELF
V: TRBV30; size: NA; CDR3: AWNLQGLTEAF
V: TRBV3-1; size: many; CDR3: ASSLLGRPSLGETQY
V: TRBV7-6; size: NA; CDR3: ASSAEFMNTGELF
V: TRBV4-1; size: many; CDR3: ASSQDRVGAHQETQY
V: TRBV11-3; size: many; CDR3: ASSLVGLPNNEQF
V: TRBV2; size: many; CDR3: ASSPRVAVNTGELF
V: TRBV5-1; size: few; CDR3: ASASGGSTEAF
V: TRBV2; size: many; CDR3: ASSNSGQGNNEQF
V: TRBV24-1; size: few; CDR3: ATSDLDEQY
V: TRBV29-1; size: few; CDR3: SVTQGANYEQY
V: TRBV7-9; size: many; CDR3: ASSLSLPKGNEKLF
V: TRBV5-5; size: many; CDR3: ASSLETGGSNQPQH
V: TRBV2; size: many; CDR3: ASTYRGDLEQY
V: TRBV6-1; size: few; CDR3: ASNDPPSYGYT
V: TRBV30; size: many; CDR3: AWSVGGSGVYSYEQY
V: TRBV20-1; size: NA; CDR3: SAVHRGQGNEQF
V: TRBV12-3/TRBV12-4; size: many; CDR3: ASSLIGSRTSYSNQPQH
V: TRBV30; size: many; CDR3: AWAGGDNQPQH
V: TRBV12-5; size: many; CDR3: ASGLGLAGGETQY
V: TRBV19; size: few; CDR3: ASSIVGRNTEAF
V: TRBV19; size: few; CDR3: ASSEGGRGYEQY
V: TRBV19; size: once; CDR3: ASSIRFWEADNEQF
V: TRBV20-1; size: few; CDR3: SAREVTGSRDEKLF
V: TRBV9; size: many; CDR3: ASSVEGGRTGPGRSTDTQY
V: TRBV29-1; size: many; CDR3: SVEEATDISQETQY
V: TRBV2; size: many; CDR3: ANRAMAGGTDTQY
V: TRBV9; size: NA; CDR3: ASSEGLAGGHTQY